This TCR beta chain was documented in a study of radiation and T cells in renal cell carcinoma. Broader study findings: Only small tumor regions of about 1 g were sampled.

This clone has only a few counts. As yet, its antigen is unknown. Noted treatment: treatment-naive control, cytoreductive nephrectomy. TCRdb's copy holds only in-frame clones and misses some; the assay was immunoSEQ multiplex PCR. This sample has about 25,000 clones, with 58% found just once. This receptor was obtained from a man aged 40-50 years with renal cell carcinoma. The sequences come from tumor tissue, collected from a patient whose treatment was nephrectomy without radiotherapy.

CDR3 nucleotides: TGTGCCAGCAGCGTTGCAGGGAGAAGCAATCAGCCCCAGCATTTT. This sequence encodes CASSVAGRSNQPQHF. This chain connects TRBV9 to TRBJ1-5; a possible D gene is TRBD1 (5 bases). The CDR3 extends over 15 amino acids. Germline V CDR1 and CDR2: SGDLS, YYNGEE. Trimming stripped 2 bases from V and 1 base from J, with 10 bases between.